This T cell receptor (beta chain) was found in a study of cytomegalovirus exposure and HLA in healthy donors. Worth noting for this clone: The target antigen is unknown.

General study findings and limits: Earlier findings revealed that most TCR beta V segments proved productive either about 87% or about 30% of the time.

The primer mix had 60 Vbeta and 13 Jbeta primers. Measured with immunoSEQ multiplex PCR; TCRdb has only the in-frame clones, and not every one. This table holds under 100,000 clones, around three quarters found once. Per germline, CDR1 MDHEN and CDR2 SYDVKM. The CDR3 is made up of 14 amino acids. Trimming removed 5 bases at V and 5 bases at J, with 15 bases between. The specimen was PBMCs. The source of this sequence is a man aged 30-40 years in good health and CMV-seronegative. The chain links TRBV28 to TRBJ1-2, with D hard to call. The chain's CDR3 is CASSLFLGGYGYTF. CDR3 nucleotides: TGTGCCAGCAGTCTCTTCCTGGGAGGATATGGCTACACCTTC.